The 9 T cell receptor beta chains reported below all come from one sample, sequenced in a study of T cells in Graves' hyperthyroidism and ophthalmopathy. RNA transcripts served as the template for amplifying TCR beta CDR3 regions. HTBI primers were the set used in a first-round RT-PCR of the TCR CDR3. Via MiXCR, TCRdb re-called the multiplex PCR reads, giving one row per CDR3 protein. Here the sample spans some 270,000 distinct CDR3 sequences, around 13% being singletons. The sample consisted of blood. Receptors were obtained from a woman aged 40 to 55 with Graves' hyperthyroidism.

The chain joins TRBV5-1 to TRBJ2-5; 10 bases align to TRBD2. With V trimmed by 5 bases and J by 1 base, 2 bases remained unmatched. The CDR3 totals 14 residues. Germline V gene data show CDR1 as SGHRS and CDR2 as YFSETQ. CDR3 sequence reads: CASSTSGAQETQYF. DNA for the CDR3: TGCGCCAGCAGTACTAGCGGGGCCCAAGAGACCCAGTACTTC.

This clonotype has at least ten counts. The J gene is TRBJ1-6, the V gene TRBV18; D not resolved. Trimming left V 1 base short and J 5 bases short, with 6 bases between. In germline, CDR1 is KGHSH, CDR2 LQKENI. The CDR3 totals 14 residues. The DNA for the CDR3 is TGTGCCAGCTCACCACAGTCGGATAATTCACCCCTCCACTTT. Protein product: CASSPQSDNSPLHF.

This clonotype was seen a handful of times. This chain connects TRBV4-1 to TRBJ2-1; D gene uncertain. From germline, CDR1 is MGHRA and CDR2 YSYEKL. CDR3 size: 13 residues. The germline V and J ends were trimmed by 0 bases and 4 bases, with 4 bases remaining between them. CDR3 DNA sequence: TGCGCCAGCAGCCAAGAAGGATACAATGAGCAGTTCTTC. This encodes CASSQEGYNEQFF.

The chain links TRBV19 to TRBJ2-7; 7 bases match TRBD1. This CDR3 contains 14 residues. The germline gives CDR1 LNHDA, CDR2 SQIVND (reference sequence). V shed 5 bases and J 1 base; nucleotides not matched to a gene: 5. CDR3 region: CASSWARGSYEQYF. The CDR3 DNA sequence: TGTGCCAGTAGTTGGGCCAGGGGGTCCTACGAGCAGTACTTC.

This clonotype appeared many times. This chain links TRBV6-1 with TRBJ1-5, with D unclear. Germline CDR1 reads MNHNS; CDR2 reads SASEGT. The CDR3 loop spans 14 amino acids. V was cut by 2 bases and J by 6 bases, with 11 bases left in between. Here the CDR3 DNA reads TGTGCCAGCAGTGAATGGGGAACGAGTCAGCCCCAGCATTTT. It codes for CASSEWGTSQPQHF.

A few counts support this clonotype. The chain employs TRBV7-9 and TRBJ1-4; 8 bases fit TRBD1. Germline CDR1 and CDR2: SEHNR and FQNEAQ (reference sequence). Trimming cost V 3 bases and J 6 bases; bases outside gene matches: 6. The CDR3 covers 15 residues. Written as DNA, the CDR3 is TGTGCCAGCAGCTTCCCAGGGGGCATCGATGAAAAACTGTTTTTT. This codes for CASSFPGGIDEKLFF. The variable domain in full, with the rest retrieved from reference TRBV7-9 and TRBJ1-4, is DTGVSQNPRHKITKRGQNVTFRCDPISEHNRLYWYRQTLGQGPEFLTYFQNEAQLEKSRLLSDRFSAERPKGSFSTLEIQRTEQGDSAMYLCASSFPGGIDEKLFFGSGTQLSVL.

This clonotype has ten or more counts. One end of the junction does not line up with germline, which may come from a read error. CDR3 loop: CASSDRNAGELFF. The CDR3 DNA is TGTGCCAGCAGCGACAGGAACGCCGGGGAGCTGTTTTTT. The chain has TRBV2 and TRBJ2-2; D possibly corresponds to TRBD1 (6 bases). CDR3 length equals 13 residues. Germline CDR1 SNHLY, CDR2 FYNNEI.

This clonotype occurred many times. V gene TRBV12-3 or TRBV12-4 combines with J gene TRBJ2-1; 11 bases match TRBD2. Trimming removed 9 bases from V and 10 bases from J; junction bases left unmatched: 5. The CDR3 covers 12 residues. CDR3 sequence: CASSGTSGEQFF. The CDR3 nucleotides read TGTGCCAGTTCCGGGACTAGCGGAGAGCAGTTCTTC.

CDR3: CASSFAGGEATGELFF. The CDR3 nucleotides are TGTGCCAGCAGCTTCGCGGGGGGGGAGGCCACCGGGGAGCTGTTTTTT. The J gene is TRBJ2-2, the V gene TRBV7-8, with TRBD2 matching 9 bases. Germline V gives CDR1 SGHVS, CDR2 FQNEAQ. The CDR3 totals 16 residues. V shed 3 bases, J shed 4 bases, and the junction held 6 bases outside the gene matches. The entire variable domain, with the rest obtained from reference TRBV7-8 and TRBJ2-2, is as follows: GAGVSQSPRYKVAKRGQDVALRCDPISGHVSLFWYQQALGQGPEFLTYFQNEAQLDKSGLPSDRFFAERPEGSVSTLKIQRTQQEDSAVYLCASSFAGGEATGELFFGEGSRLTVL.